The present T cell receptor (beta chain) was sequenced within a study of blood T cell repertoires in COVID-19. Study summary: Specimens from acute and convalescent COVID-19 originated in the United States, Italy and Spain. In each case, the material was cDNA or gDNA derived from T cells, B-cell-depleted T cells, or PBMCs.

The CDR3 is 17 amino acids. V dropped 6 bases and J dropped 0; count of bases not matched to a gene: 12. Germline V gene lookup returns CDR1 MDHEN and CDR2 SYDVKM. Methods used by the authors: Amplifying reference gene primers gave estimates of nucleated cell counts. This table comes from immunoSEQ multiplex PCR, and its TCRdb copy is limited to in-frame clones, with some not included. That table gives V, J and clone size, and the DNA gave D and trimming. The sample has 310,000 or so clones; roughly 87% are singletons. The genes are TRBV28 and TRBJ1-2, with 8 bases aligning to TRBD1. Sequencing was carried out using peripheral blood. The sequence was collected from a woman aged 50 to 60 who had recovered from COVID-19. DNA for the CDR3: TGTGCCAGCAGCCCGCGGACAGGGCTGTCAGCTAACTATGGCTACACCTTC. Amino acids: CASSPRTGLSANYGYTF.